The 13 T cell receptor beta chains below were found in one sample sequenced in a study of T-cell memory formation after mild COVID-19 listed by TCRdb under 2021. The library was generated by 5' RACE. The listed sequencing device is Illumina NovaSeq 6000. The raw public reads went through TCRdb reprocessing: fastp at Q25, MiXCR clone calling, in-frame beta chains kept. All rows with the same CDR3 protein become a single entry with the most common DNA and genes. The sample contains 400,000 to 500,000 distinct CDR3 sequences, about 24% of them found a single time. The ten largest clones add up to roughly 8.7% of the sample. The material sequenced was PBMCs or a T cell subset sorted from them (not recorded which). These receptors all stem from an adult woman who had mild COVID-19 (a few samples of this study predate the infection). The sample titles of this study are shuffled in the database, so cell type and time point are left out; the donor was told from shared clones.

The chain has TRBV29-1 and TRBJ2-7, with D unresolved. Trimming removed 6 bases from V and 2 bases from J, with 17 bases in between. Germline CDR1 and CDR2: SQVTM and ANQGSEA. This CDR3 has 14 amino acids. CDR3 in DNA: TGCAGCGTCCTACTGCTGGACCGGCCCTACGAGCAGTACTTC. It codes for CSVLLLDRPYEQYF.

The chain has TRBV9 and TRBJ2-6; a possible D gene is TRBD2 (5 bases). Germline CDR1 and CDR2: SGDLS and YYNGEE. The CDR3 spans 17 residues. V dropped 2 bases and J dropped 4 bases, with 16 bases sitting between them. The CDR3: CASSVWTHPSGANVLTF. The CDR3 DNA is TGTGCCAGCAGCGTCTGGACTCACCCCTCAGGGGCCAACGTCCTGACTTTC.

The CDR3 spells CASSQLGPQNTEAFF. The CDR3 coding sequence is TGCGCCAGCAGCCAATTGGGACCGCAGAACACTGAAGCTTTCTTT. The chain is built from TRBV5-1 and TRBJ1-1; tentative D call: TRBD1 (5 bases). V dropped 4 bases and J dropped 1 base, with 14 bases sitting between them. This CDR3 spans 15 amino acids. Looked up from germline, CDR1 is SGHRS and CDR2 is YFSETQ.

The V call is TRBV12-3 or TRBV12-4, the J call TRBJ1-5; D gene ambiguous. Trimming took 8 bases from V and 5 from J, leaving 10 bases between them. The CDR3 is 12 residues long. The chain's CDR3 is CASRAADQPQHF. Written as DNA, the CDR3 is TGTGCCAGCCGCGCTGCCGATCAGCCCCAGCATTTT.

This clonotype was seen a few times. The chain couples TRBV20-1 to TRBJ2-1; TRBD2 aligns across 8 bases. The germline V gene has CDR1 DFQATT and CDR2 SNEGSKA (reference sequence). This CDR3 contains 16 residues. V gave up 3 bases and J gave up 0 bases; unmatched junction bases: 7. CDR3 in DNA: TGCAGTGCTAGGGTGGCGGGAGGTACCTCCTACAATGAGCAGTTCTTC. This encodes CSARVAGGTSYNEQFF.

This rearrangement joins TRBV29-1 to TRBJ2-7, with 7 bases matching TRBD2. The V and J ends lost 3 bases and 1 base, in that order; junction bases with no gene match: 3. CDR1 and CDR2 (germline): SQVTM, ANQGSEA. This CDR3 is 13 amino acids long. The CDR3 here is CSVDGGGSYEQYF. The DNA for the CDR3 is TGCAGCGTTGACGGCGGGGGTTCCTACGAGCAGTACTTC.

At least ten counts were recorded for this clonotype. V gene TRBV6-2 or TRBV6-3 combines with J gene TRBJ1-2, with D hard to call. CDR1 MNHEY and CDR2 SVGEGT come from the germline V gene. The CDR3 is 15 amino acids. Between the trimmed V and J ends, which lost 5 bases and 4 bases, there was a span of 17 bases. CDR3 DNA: TGTGCCAGCAGTGTATCAACGGACGGAGGCTATGGCTACACCTTC. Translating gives CASSVSTDGGYGYTF.

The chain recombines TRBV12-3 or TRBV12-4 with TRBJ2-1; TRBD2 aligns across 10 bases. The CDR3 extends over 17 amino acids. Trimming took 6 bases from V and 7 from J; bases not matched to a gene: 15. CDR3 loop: CASSGLAALSTGNEQFF. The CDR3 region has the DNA TGTGCCAGCAGCGGACTAGCGGCCCTCTCTACGGGGAATGAGCAGTTCTTC.

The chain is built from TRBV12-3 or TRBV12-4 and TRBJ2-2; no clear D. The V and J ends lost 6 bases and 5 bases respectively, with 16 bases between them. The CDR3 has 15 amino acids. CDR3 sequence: CASRYPNTKTGELFF. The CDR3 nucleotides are TGTGCCAGCAGGTACCCAAACACAAAGACCGGGGAGCTGTTTTTT.

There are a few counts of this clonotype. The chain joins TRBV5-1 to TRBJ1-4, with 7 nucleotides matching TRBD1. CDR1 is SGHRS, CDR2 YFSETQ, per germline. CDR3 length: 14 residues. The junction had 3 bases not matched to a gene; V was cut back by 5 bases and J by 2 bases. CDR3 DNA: TGCGCCAGCAGGGAGGGGGCCACTAATGAAAAACTGTTTTTT. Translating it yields CASREGATNEKLFF.

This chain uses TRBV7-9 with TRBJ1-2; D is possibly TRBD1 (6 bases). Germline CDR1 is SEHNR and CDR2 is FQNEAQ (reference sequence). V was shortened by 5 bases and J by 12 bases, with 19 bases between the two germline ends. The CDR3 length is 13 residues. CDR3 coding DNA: TGTGCCAGCAGCCCACCAGGACAGAGAGGCGACACCTTC. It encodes CASSPPGQRGDTF.

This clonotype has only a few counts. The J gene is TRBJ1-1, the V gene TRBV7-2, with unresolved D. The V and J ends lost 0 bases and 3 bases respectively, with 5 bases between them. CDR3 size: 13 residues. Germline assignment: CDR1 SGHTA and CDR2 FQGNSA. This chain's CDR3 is CASSLAPHTEAFF. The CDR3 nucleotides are TGTGCCAGCAGCTTAGCACCCCACACTGAAGCTTTCTTT.

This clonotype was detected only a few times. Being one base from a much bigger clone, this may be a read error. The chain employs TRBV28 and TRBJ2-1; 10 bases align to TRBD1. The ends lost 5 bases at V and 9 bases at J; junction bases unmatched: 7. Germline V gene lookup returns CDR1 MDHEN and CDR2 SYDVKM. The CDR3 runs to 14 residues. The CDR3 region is CASSPGQGNSEQFF. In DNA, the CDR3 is TGTGCCAGCAGTCCGGGACAGGGGAACAGTGAGCAGTTCTTC.